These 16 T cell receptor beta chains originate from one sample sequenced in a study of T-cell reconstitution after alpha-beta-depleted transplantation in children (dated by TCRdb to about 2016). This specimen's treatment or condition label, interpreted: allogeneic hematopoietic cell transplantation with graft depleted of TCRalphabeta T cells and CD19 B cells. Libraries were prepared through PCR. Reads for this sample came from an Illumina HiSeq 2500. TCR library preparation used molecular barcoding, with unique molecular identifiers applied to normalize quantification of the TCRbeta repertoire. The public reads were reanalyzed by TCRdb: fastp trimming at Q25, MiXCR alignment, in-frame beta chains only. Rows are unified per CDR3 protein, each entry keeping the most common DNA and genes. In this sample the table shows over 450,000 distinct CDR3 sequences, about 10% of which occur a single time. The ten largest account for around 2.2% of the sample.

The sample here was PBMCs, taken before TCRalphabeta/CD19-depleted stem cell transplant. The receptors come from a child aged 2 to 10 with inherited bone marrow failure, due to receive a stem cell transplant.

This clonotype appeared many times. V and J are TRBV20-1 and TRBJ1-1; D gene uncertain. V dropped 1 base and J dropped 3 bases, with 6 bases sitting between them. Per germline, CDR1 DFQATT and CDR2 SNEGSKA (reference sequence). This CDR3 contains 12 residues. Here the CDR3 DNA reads TGCAGTGCTAGAGCTTTAGACACTGAAGCTTTCTTT. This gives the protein CSARALDTEAFF.

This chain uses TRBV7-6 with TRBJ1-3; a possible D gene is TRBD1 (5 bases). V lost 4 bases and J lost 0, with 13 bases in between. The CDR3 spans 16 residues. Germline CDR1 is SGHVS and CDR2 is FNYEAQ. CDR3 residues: CASSSRQRSSGNTIYF. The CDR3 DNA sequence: TGTGCCAGCAGCTCCAGACAGCGAAGCTCTGGAAACACCATATATTTT. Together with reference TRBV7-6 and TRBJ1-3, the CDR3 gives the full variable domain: GAGVSQSPRYKVTKRGQDVALRCDPISGHVSLYWYRQALGQGPEFLTYFNYEAQQDKSGLPNDRFSAERPEGSISTLTIQRTEQRDSAMYRCASSSRQRSSGNTIYFGEGSWLTVV.

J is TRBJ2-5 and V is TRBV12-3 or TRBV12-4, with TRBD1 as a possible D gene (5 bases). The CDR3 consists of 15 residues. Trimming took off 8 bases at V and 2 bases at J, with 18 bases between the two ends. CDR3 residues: CASSLGRGKQETQYF. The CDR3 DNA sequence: TGTGCCAGCTCCCTTGGTAGGGGAAAACAAGAGACCCAGTACTTC.

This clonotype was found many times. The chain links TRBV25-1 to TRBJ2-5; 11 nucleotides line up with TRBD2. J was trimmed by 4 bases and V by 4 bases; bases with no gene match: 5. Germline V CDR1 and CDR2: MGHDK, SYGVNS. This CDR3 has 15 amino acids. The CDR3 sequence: CASSVAGGFGETQYF. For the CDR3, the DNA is TGTGCCAGCAGTGTAGCGGGAGGGTTTGGAGAGACCCAGTACTTC.

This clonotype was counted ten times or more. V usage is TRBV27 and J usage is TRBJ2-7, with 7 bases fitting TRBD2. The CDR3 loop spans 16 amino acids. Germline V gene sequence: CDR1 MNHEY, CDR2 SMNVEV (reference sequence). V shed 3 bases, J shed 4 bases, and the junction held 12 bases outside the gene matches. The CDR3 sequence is CASSLGYSGRRYEQYF. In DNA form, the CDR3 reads TGTGCCAGCAGTTTGGGCTATAGCGGGCGGAGGTACGAGCAGTACTTC.

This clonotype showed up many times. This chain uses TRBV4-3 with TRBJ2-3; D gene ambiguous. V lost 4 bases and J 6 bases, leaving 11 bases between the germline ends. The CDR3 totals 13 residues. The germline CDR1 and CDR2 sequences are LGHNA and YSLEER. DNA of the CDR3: TGCGCCAGCAGCCGTCTGACGGGTGATACGCAGTATTTT. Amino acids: CASSRLTGDTQYF.

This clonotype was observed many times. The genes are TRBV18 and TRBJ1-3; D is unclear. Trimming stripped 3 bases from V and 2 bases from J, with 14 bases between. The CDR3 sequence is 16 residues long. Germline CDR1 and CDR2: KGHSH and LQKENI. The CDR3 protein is CASSPSAGPPGNTIYF. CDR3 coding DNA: TGTGCCAGCTCACCTTCGGCAGGTCCACCTGGAAACACCATATATTTT. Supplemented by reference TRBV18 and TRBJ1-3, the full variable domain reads NAGVMQNPRHLVRRRGQEARLRCSPMKGHSHVYWYRQLPEEGLKFMVYLQKENIIDESGMPKERFSAEFPKEGPSILRIQQVVRGDSAAYFCASSPSAGPPGNTIYFGEGSWLTVV.

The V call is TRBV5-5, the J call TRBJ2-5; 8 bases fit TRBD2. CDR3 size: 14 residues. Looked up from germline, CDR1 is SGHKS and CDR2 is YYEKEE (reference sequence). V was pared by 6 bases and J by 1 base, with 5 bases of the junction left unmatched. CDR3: CASILRGGQETQYF. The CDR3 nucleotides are TGTGCCAGCATCCTTCGGGGGGGCCAAGAGACCCAGTACTTC.

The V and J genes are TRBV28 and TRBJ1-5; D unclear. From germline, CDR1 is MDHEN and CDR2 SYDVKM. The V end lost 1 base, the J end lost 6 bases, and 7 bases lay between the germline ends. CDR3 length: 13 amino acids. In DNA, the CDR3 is TGTGCCAGCAGTTTATTGGGTACTCAGCCCCAGCATTTT. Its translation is CASSLLGTQPQHF.

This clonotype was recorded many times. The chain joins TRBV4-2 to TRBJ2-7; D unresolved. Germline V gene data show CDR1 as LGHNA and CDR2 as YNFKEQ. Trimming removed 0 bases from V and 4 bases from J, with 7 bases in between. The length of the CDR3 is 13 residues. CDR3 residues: CASSQEGAYEQYF. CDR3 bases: TGTGCCAGCAGCCAAGAAGGAGCTTACGAGCAGTACTTC.

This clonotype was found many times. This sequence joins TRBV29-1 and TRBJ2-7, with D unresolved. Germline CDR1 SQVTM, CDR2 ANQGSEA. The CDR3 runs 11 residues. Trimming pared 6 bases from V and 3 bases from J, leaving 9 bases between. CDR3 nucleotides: TGCAGCGTCCTCCTGGGCTACGAGCAGTACTTC. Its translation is CSVLLGYEQYF.

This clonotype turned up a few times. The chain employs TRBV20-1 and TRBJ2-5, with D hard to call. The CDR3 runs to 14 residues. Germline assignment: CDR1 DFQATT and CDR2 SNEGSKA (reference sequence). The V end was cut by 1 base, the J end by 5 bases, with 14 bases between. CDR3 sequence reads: CSARVPALRETQYF. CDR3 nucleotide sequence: TGCAGTGCTAGAGTCCCAGCCCTCCGGGAGACCCAGTACTTC.

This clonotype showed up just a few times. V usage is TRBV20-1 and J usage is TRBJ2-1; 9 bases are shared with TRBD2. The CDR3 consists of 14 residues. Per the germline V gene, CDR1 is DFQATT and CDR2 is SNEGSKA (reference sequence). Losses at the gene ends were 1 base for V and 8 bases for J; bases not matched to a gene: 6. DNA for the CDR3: TGCAGTGCTAGAGTTAGCGGGAGAGATGATGAGCAGTTCTTC. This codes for CSARVSGRDDEQFF.

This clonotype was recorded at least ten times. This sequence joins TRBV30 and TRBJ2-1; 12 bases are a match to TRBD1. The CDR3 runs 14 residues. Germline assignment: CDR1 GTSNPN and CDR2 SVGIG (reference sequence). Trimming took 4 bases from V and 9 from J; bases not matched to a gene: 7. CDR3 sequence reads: CAWNRDRGLGEQFF. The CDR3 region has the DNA TGTGCCTGGAATCGGGACAGGGGGCTAGGTGAGCAGTTCTTC.

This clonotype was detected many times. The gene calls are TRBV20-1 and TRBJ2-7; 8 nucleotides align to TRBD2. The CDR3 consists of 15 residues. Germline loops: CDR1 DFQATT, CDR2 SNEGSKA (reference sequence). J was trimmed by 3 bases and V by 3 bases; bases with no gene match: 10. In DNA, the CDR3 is TGCAGTGCTAGGCTAAAGCGGGAGCGCTTCTACGAGCAGTACTTC. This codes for CSARLKRERFYEQYF.

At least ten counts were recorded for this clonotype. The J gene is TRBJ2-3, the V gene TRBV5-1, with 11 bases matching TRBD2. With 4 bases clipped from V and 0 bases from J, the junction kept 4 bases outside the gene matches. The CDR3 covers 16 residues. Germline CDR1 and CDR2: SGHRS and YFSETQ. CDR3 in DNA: TGCGCCAGCAGCGCGGGACTAGCGGTGAGCACAGATACGCAGTATTTT. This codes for CASSAGLAVSTDTQYF.